One and the same sample provided the 30 T cell receptor beta chains below, sequenced in a study of read filtering for tumor transcriptome and immune sequencing. This library used roughly 400 ng RNA and molecular barcoded adaptors spanning alpha/delta and beta/gamma chains. TCRdb re-called the reads with MiXCR, one entry per CDR3 protein. Among 15,000 to 20,000 distinct CDR3 sequences listed, less than 25% were seen once. The material sequenced was a population of CD138-negative cells sorted from bone marrow. These receptors all stem from a donor aged 40 or older with multiple myeloma.

This clonotype was detected ten times or more. The rearrangement joins TRBV10-3 to TRBJ1-1; perhaps TRBD1 as D (5 bases). The CDR3 runs to 13 residues. Germline values: CDR1 ENHRY, CDR2 SYGVKD. V was cut by 11 bases and J by 1 base, with 14 bases left in between. The CDR3 here is CAASGRKNTEAFF. CDR3 sequence (DNA): TGTGCCGCCTCGGGGCGGAAGAACACTGAAGCTTTCTTT.

This clonotype was seen ten or more times. The chain uses TRBV30 and TRBJ1-4; no clear D gene. The V end lost 4 bases, the J end lost 9 bases, and 12 bases lay between the germline ends. The CDR3 length is 12 residues. CDR1 and CDR2 from the germline V gene are GTSNPN and SVGIG (reference sequence). Written as DNA, the CDR3 is TGTGCCTGGATGGGCCCTAAAAAAAAACTGTTTTTT. This sequence encodes CAWMGPKKKLFF.

The sample holds many counts of this clonotype. The J gene is TRBJ2-4, the V gene TRBV25-1; possibly TRBD1 for D (6 bases). This CDR3 region has 16 residues. Germline lookup yields CDR1 MGHDK and CDR2 SYGVNS. Between the trimmed V and J ends, which lost 1 base and 7 bases, there was a span of 17 bases. The CDR3 DNA is TGTGCCAGCAGTGAATCGGGTCAGGGGATTCAGAACATTCAGTACTTC. It specifies CASSESGQGIQNIQYF.

In this sample, this clonotype turned up many times. This chain links TRBV7-2 with TRBJ1-1; D is uncertain. The CDR3 sequence is 14 residues long. V dropped 5 bases and J dropped 2 bases, with 12 bases sitting between them. Germline lookup yields CDR1 SGHTA and CDR2 FQGNSA. The CDR3 here is CASSREQSNTEAFF. The CDR3 coding sequence is TGTGCCAGCAGCCGCGAACAGTCAAACACTGAAGCTTTCTTT.

The rearrangement uses TRBV29-1 and TRBJ1-1; 8 bases fit TRBD1. The CDR3 contains 16 residues. Germline assignment: CDR1 SQVTM and CDR2 ANQGSEA. Trimming at V came to 2 bases and at J to 2 bases, leaving 10 bases not matched to a gene. CDR3 nucleotides: TGCAGCGTTGAATCCCGACAGGGGTGGTATAACACTGAAGCTTTCTTT. It translates to CSVESRQGWYNTEAFF.

This clonotype was recorded once. The genes are TRBV10-3 and TRBJ2-7; TRBD2 matches at 10 bases. Germline assignment: CDR1 ENHRY and CDR2 SYGVKD. CDR3 length: 16 residues. J lost 2 bases, V lost 6 bases, and 10 bases had no gene match. The CDR3 reads CAISPTSLAGAYEQYF. The CDR3 bases are TGTGCCATCAGCCCGACATCGCTAGCGGGAGCCTACGAGCAGTACTTC.

This clonotype was picked up many times. The CDR3 protein is CASSSNRGGANVLTF. The CDR3 bases are TGTGCCAGCAGTTCGAACAGGGGTGGGGCCAACGTCCTGACTTTC. The chain joins TRBV28 to TRBJ2-6, with 7 bases lining up with TRBD1. The V gene's germline CDR1 is MDHEN and CDR2 SYDVKM. The CDR3 loop spans 15 amino acids. V gave up 4 bases and J gave up 3 bases; unmatched junction bases: 3.

In its sample, this clonotype was seen many times. The chain combines TRBV20-1 with TRBJ2-5; D is possibly TRBD2 (6 bases). CDR3 length: 12 amino acids. CDR1 and CDR2 (germline): DFQATT, SNEGSKA (reference sequence). Trimming left V 3 bases short and J 5 bases short, with 10 bases between. In DNA, the CDR3 is TGCAGTGCTAGCGGGAGAGGGGAGACCCAGTACTTC. This sequence encodes CSASGRGETQYF.

This clonotype has just a few counts. The chain joins TRBV13 to TRBJ2-4, with D possibly being TRBD2 (5 bases). Per the germline V gene, CDR1 is PRHDT and CDR2 is FYEKMQ (reference sequence). The V gene lost 5 bases and the J gene lost 2 bases, with 19 bases spanning the gap. CDR3 length: 17 residues. The CDR3 loop is CASSLRGSTVSKNIQYF. DNA of the CDR3: TGTGCCAGCAGCCTACGAGGGAGTACCGTCTCCAAAAACATTCAGTACTTC.

By share, this clonotype ranks as medium-sized (0.01 to 0.1%). This sequence joins TRBV6-1 and TRBJ1-1, with a tentative D call TRBD1 (5 bases). The germline V gene has CDR1 MNHNS and CDR2 SASEGT. The CDR3 is 18 amino acids. Trimming removed 4 bases at V and 4 bases at J, with 25 bases between. The CDR3 is CASSVSGTHLQGSTEAFF. The DNA of the CDR3 is TGTGCCAGCAGTGTTTCCGGGACTCATCTTCAAGGTAGCACTGAAGCTTTCTTT.

This clonotype was counted ten times or more. The chain couples TRBV20-1 to TRBJ2-1; a weak D match, TRBD1 (6 bases). V shed 6 bases and J shed 4 bases, with 19 bases lying between them. Germline CDR1 and CDR2: DFQATT and SNEGSKA (reference sequence). The CDR3 has 15 residues. CDR3 amino acids: CSAHPPDRTYNEQFF. The CDR3 DNA sequence: TGCAGTGCCCACCCCCCGGACAGAACTTACAATGAGCAGTTCTTC.

V gene TRBV13 combines with J gene TRBJ2-5, with 8 bases fitting TRBD1. The CDR3 covers 15 residues. V shed 0 bases and J 5 bases; nucleotides not matched to a gene: 5. The germline CDR1 and CDR2 sequences are PRHDT and FYEKMQ (reference sequence). The CDR3 region has the DNA TGTGCCAGCAGCTTAGGTCGGACAGGGCTGGAGACCCAGTACTTC. Its translation: CASSLGRTGLETQYF.

There are many counts of this clonotype. J is TRBJ2-2 and V is TRBV7-9; no clear D gene. There are 16 residues in the CDR3. CDR1 SEHNR and CDR2 FQNEAQ come from the germline V gene (reference sequence). V was cut by 1 base and J by 3 bases, with 12 bases left in between. CDR3 region: CASSLGQPIDTGELFF. Written as DNA, the CDR3 is TGTGCCAGCAGCTTAGGGCAGCCTATTGACACCGGGGAGCTGTTTTTT.

This clonotype occurred many times. The gene calls are TRBV5-1 and TRBJ2-2; possible D gene TRBD1, 6 bases. V was shortened by 4 bases and J by 4 bases, with 26 bases between the two germline ends. Germline CDR1 reads SGHRS; CDR2 reads YFSETQ. This CDR3 region has 19 residues. The CDR3 DNA sequence: TGCGCCAGCAGCCCCCTGGCGACCAGGACAGCTATCCCCACCGGGGAGCTGTTTTTT. As protein: CASSPLATRTAIPTGELFF. Filled out from reference TRBV5-1 and TRBJ2-2, the complete variable domain reads KAGVTQTPRYLIKTRGQQVTLSCSPISGHRSVSWYQQTPGQGLQFLFEYFSETQRNKGNFPGRFSGRQFSNSRSEMNVSTLELGDSALYLCASSPLATRTAIPTGELFFGEGSRLTVL.

By proportion, this clonotype is large (0.1 to 1%). The chain combines TRBV4-3 with TRBJ1-5; 8 nucleotides match TRBD1. CDR3 length: 16 residues. CDR1 and CDR2 from the germline V gene are LGHNA and YSLEER. V trimming: 4 bases; J trimming: 0 bases; junction bases outside the gene matches: 5. CDR3 sequence reads: CASSPDRDYSNQPQHF. Here the CDR3 DNA reads TGCGCCAGCAGCCCGGACAGGGACTATAGCAATCAGCCCCAGCATTTT.

The sample holds many counts of this clonotype. This chain connects TRBV6-2 or TRBV6-3 to TRBJ2-3; weak D call: TRBD2 (6 bases). The V gene lost 7 bases and the J gene lost 4 bases, with 15 bases spanning the gap. This CDR3 spans 14 amino acids. Germline-derived CDR1 and CDR2 are MNHEY and SVGEGT. DNA of the CDR3: TGTGCCAGCAACCCTCCTGGCGGGGCAGATACGCAGTATTTT. Translated, it gives CASNPPGGADTQYF.

The gene calls are TRBV24-1 and TRBJ2-5; a weak D match, TRBD1 (6 bases). The CDR3 has 14 residues. Trimming left V 4 bases short and J 2 bases short, with 10 bases between. Germline V CDR1 and CDR2: KGHDR, SFDVKD. The CDR3 here is CATSDRTVQETQYF. The CDR3 DNA is TGTGCCACCAGTGACCGGACAGTACAAGAGACCCAGTACTTC.

This clonotype was detected many times. The V and J genes are TRBV7-2 and TRBJ1-1; no clear D gene. Between the trimmed V and J ends, which lost 5 bases and 1 base, there was a span of 11 bases. From germline, CDR1 is SGHTA and CDR2 FQGNSA. CDR3 size: 14 residues. CDR3 loop: CASSPIRGNTEAFF. The DNA for the CDR3 is TGTGCCAGCAGCCCGATCCGAGGGAACACTGAAGCTTTCTTT.

This clonotype was counted only a few times. The chain links TRBV9 to TRBJ2-2; either TRBD1 or TRBD2 may supply D (6 bases each). The CDR3 totals 12 residues. The germline V gene encodes CDR1 SGDLS and CDR2 YYNGEE. V shed 3 bases and J shed 11 bases, with 11 bases lying between them. The CDR3 nucleotides read TGTGCCAGCAGCGCTCCCGGGGGCGAGCTGTTTTTT. Translating gives CASSAPGGELFF.

This clonotype was recorded many times. The chain employs TRBV2 and TRBJ2-1; no reliable D call. V was pared by 6 bases and J by 1 base, with 7 bases between. Germline-derived CDR1 and CDR2 are SNHLY and FYNNEI. This CDR3 region has 13 residues. The CDR3 here is CASSPTSYNEQFF. The CDR3 nucleotides read TGTGCCAGCAGCCCGACGTCCTACAATGAGCAGTTCTTC.

Comments on this clonotype: At one end, the junction sequence differs from germline, possibly due to a read error. This chain joins TRBV28 and TRBJ2-1; D not certain. From germline, CDR1 is MDHEN and CDR2 SYDVKM. This CDR3 has 10 amino acids. DNA of the CDR3: TGTGCCAGCAGTTCGATTGAGCAAATCTTC. Its translation is CASSSIEQIF.

Remarks on this clonotype: A much larger clonotype is one base distant, so this may be a read error. The J gene is TRBJ1-1, the V gene TRBV9, with 9 bases fitting TRBD1. Germline lookup yields CDR1 SGDLS and CDR2 YYNGEE. This CDR3 has 16 residues. The CDR3 coding sequence is TGTGCCAGCAGCGTAGCTACAGGGGGCCCGAACGCTGAAGCTTTCTTT. It specifies CASSVATGGPNAEAFF.

Turning to this clonotype: A much larger clone is a single base away; this may be a read error. The rearrangement joins TRBV7-2 to TRBJ1-1, with D unresolved. CDR3 length equals 14 residues. The V gene's germline CDR1 is SGHTA and CDR2 FQGNSA. V dropped 1 base and J dropped 1 base, with 7 bases sitting between them. The CDR3 protein is CASSLDMTNTEAFF. The CDR3 DNA is TGTGCCAGCAGCTTAGATATGACGAACACTGAAGCTTTCTTT.

This clonotype was seen more than once but under ten times. J is TRBJ1-3 and V is TRBV20-1; D gene unclear. This CDR3 has 11 amino acids. V was cut by 6 bases and J by 8 bases, with 11 bases left in between. Germline-derived CDR1 and CDR2 are DFQATT and SNEGSKA (reference sequence). The CDR3 DNA sequence: TGCAGTGCCAATGCCGCGGACACCATATATTTT. It is translated as CSANAADTIYF.

On this clonotype itself: This probably arose from a read error, given a far larger clone one base away. V usage is TRBV7-2 and J usage is TRBJ2-1, with D possibly TRBD1 on 5 matching bases. CDR3 length: 18 residues. In germline, CDR1 is SGHTA, CDR2 FQGNSA. The CDR3 nucleotides read TGTGCCTGCAGCTTACGTTCACAGGAATATCTCTCCTACAATGAGCAGTTCTTC. Its translation: CACSLRSQEYLSYNEQFF.

Sample share makes this clonotype medium-sized. The junction departs from germline at one end; a sequencing error may be responsible. The chain uses TRBV7-7 and TRBJ2-1; D is unresolved. CDR3 length: 13 amino acids. The V gene's germline CDR1 is SSHAT and CDR2 FNYEAQ (reference sequence). CDR3 coding DNA: TGTGCTAGCAGCTTAGATCTAGTAAATGAGCAGTTCTTC. Protein product: CASSLDLVNEQFF.

This clonotype has a count of ten or more. The rearrangement links TRBV10-2 to TRBJ2-3; D gene unclear. Germline loops: CDR1 WSHSY, CDR2 SAAADI. The V end lost 0 bases, the J end lost 4 bases, and 5 bases lay between the germline ends. This CDR3 comprises 13 residues. CDR3 in amino acids: CASSESGPDTQYF. The CDR3 DNA sequence: TGCGCCAGCAGTGAGTCAGGCCCAGATACGCAGTATTTT.

As regards this clonotype: A read error may be the cause here, since a much bigger clone is one base away. V usage is TRBV12-3 or TRBV12-4 and J usage is TRBJ1-5; no firm D call. V was cut by 2 bases and J by 1 base, with 12 bases left in between. The CDR3 is 16 amino acids. CDR3 protein: CASSLRQQPSNQPQHF. CDR3 coding DNA: TGTGCCAGCAGTTTACGGCAGCAGCCGAGCAATCAGCCCCAGCATTTT.

This clonotype appeared many times. The gene calls are TRBV29-1 and TRBJ2-5, with D tentatively TRBD1 or TRBD2 (5 bases each). Germline loops: CDR1 SQVTM, CDR2 ANQGSEA. V lost 6 bases and J 4 bases, leaving 9 bases between the germline ends. This CDR3 is 11 amino acids long. The CDR3 reads CSVERGETQYF. In DNA form, the CDR3 reads TGCAGCGTAGAGAGGGGAGAGACCCAGTACTTC.

The rearrangement links TRBV6-5 to TRBJ2-6; 7 bases fit TRBD2. Looked up from germline, CDR1 is MNHEY and CDR2 is SVGAGI. The CDR3 extends over 17 amino acids. V gave up 4 bases and J gave up 4 bases; unmatched junction bases: 10. As DNA, the CDR3 is TGTGCCAGCAGTTTCAACACCGGGAGGATCGGGGCCAACGTCCTGACTTTC. Its translation is CASSFNTGRIGANVLTF.